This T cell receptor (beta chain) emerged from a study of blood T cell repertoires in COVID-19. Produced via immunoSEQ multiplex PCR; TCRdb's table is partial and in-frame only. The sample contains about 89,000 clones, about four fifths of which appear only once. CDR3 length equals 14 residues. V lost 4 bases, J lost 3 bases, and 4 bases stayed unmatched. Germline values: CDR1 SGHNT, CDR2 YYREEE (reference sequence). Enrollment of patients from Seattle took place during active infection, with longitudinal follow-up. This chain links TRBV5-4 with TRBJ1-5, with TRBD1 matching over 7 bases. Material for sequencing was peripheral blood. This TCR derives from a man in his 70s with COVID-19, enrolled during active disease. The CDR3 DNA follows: TGTGCCAGCAGCGCCGGGACAGACAATCAGCCCCAGCATTTT. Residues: CASSAGTDNQPQHF. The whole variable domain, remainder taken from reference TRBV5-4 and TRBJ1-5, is ETGVTQSPTHLIKTRGQQVTLRCSSQSGHNTVSWYQQALGQGPQFIFQYYREEENGRGNFPPRFSGLQFPNYSSELNVNALELDDSALYLCASSAGTDNQPQHFGDGTRLSIL.